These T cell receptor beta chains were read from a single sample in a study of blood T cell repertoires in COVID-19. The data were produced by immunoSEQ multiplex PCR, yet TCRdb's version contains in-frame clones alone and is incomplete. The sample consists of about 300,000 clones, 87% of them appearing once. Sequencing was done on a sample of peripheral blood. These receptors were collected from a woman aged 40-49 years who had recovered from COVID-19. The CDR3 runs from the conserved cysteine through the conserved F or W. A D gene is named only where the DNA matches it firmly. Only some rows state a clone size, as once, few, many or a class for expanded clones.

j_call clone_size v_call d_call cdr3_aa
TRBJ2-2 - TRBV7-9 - CASSLGLELNTGELFF
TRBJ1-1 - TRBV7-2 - CASSLRGLGDMNTEAFF
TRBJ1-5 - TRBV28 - CASSARDNPQHF
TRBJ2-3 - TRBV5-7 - CASYAGTRTDTQYF
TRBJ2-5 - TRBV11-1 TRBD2 CASSNRAGGQETQYF
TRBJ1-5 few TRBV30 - CAWSSRGNQPQHF
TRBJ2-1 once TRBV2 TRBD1 CASSAGTVGPYNEQFF
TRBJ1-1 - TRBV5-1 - CASSLAGGGNTEAFF
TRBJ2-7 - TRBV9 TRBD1 CASSRRDSSYEQYF
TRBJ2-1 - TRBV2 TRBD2 CASRLSGGVSYNEQFF
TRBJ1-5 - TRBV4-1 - CASSQGFGNRAGGQPQHF
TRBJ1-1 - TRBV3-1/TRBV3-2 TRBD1 CASSQDRGQDAKPLNTEAFF
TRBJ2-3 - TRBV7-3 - CASSLGYTDTQYF
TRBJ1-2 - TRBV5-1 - CASSLVDSGYTF
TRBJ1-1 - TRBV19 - CASSIEGDTEAFF
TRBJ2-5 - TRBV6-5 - CASSYVEGAGETQYF
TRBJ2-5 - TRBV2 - CASHQEGAGLGTQYF
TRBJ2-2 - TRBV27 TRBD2 CASSSGLAGTGELFF
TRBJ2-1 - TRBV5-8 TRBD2 CASSFGLTGTSDKQFF
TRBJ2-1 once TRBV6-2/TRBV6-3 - CASSWGDEQFF
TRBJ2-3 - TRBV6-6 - CASSPGPTDTQYF
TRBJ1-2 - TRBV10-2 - CASSEYGTFYGYTF
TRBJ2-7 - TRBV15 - CATSRGRSTEPEQYF
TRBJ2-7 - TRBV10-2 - CASSERDKQYF
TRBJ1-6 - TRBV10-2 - CASTRNRVLPQYKISPLHF
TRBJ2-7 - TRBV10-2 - CASAFPFTSHSVAEQYF
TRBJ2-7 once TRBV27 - CASSQIHNSYEQYF
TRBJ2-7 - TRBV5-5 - CASNPTATYEQYF
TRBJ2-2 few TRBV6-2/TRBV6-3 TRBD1 CASSYVWDRANGELFF
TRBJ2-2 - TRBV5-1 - CASSLDRNTGELFF
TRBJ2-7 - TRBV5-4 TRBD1 CASRTGHSEQYF
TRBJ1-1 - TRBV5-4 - CASTPRGGLNTEAFF
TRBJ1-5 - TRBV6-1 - CASSDRYRPDQPQHF
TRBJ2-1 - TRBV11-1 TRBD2 CASSAGLAGVYNEQFF
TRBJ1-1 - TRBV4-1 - CASSQVAGWNTEAFF
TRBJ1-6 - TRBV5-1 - CASSLWGRDNSPLHF
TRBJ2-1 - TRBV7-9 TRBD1 CASSLDRVGYNEQFF
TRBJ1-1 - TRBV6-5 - CASSYSVGVEAFF
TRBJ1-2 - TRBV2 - CASSETAGYSYGYTF
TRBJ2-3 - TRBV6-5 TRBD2 CASRPAGVMTDTQYF
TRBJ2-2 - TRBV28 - CASSSTPGNGELFF
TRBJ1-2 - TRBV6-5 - CASSYRGTYGYTF
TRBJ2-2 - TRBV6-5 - CASSYSQGNTGELFF
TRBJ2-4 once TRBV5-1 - CASSLDFYKNIQYF
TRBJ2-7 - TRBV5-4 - CASSLGLGQYYEQYF
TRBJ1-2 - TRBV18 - CASSPAREYGYTF
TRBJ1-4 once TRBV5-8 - CASSLWPLFF
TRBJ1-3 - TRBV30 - CAWSGGIVAGNTIYF
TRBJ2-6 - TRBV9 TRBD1 CASSVQDRGSGANVLTF
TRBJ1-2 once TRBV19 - CASSMLADGYTF
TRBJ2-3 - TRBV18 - CASSPRGEEDTQYF
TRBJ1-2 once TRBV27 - CASSSDSFVGYTF
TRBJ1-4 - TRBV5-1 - CASSLRQATNEKLFF
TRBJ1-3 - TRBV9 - CASSVQGSGNTIYF
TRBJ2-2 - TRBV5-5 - CASSLLGGTGELFF